This TCR beta chain was obtained from a study of shared clonotypes between healthy human individuals (dated by TCRdb to the early 2020s). About the full investigation: A couple of women and three men aged 18 to 49 years were included in the cohort. For each donor, CD4 naive and CD4 memory were each given three plates, CD8 naive was given two plates, and CD8 memory was given one plate. To estimate repertoire size and how much clonotypes are shared between individuals, the study performed deep sequencing of blood TCR repertoires from a few healthy adults. Different laboratories and diverse techniques were used to prepare libraries and sequence TCR repertoires, to increase sequencing depth and limit assay-specific biases. Per donor, leukapheresis produced somewhere between about 0.94 and 9 billion PBMCs.

Concerning this clone: The target of this receptor is not known. Base qualities are not recorded, but no much larger clone differs from it by a single base.

V drops 4 bases and J drops 0 bases, leaving 10 bases in between. The germline V gene (reference sequence) provides CDR1 SGHNT and CDR2 YYREEE. The CDR3, from cysteine to phenylalanine, totals 14 residues. The kept DNA is CDR3 alone, 42 bases in frame from the first base. Broader findings and caveats from the paper: Clonotypes shared by all four sorted-subset donors showed higher generation probabilities than non-shared clonotypes. Estimated clonotype richness was generally larger for naive than for memory subsets. Pairwise subsampling indicated that sequencing depth was expected to affect the degree of clonotype sharing among donors. Sampling was restricted to blood, and TCR repertoires in tissue are likely to differ from TCR repertoires in blood. Incomplete sequencing was indicated by rarefaction of sorted-subset datasets, despite the large sequencing depth. The genetic and exposure-history diversity represented was limited by the small number of donors. Across four donors, approximately 4.6% of naive CD4, roughly 3.3% of naive CD8, 2.3% of memory CD4, and 0.4% to 0.45% of memory CD8 clonotypes were shared.

Using the deep immunoSEQ assay, multiplex PCR amplified TCR CDR3 regions from genomic DNA. Extracted genomic DNA from each cell subset was spread evenly across all wells of several immunoSEQ 96-well plates, with each plate serving as a replicate. For sorted subsets, roughly 200 ng genomic DNA, equal to approximately 30,000 T cell genomes, was loaded into each replicate PCR. Purified libraries were measured with a Qubit 3.0 fluorometer, size-checked on a Bioanalyzer 2100, and measured again with the KAPA Library Quantification kit. Every immunoSEQ 96-well plate was sequenced on a separate single-read 150-cycle Illumina NextSeq 550 flow cell. From the authors' description of their analysis: Because the immunoSEQ output held only junctional sequences and lacked quality scores, the filtering could not match the filtering applied to full-length reads. Sequences were annotated with PyIR, a Python wrapper for IgBLAST v1.9, using IMGT germline references to assign V/J genes and CDR3. Any read was removed if the V/J assignment was weak (E-value above 1e-6), the CDR3 was missing, or the read contained stop codons, out-of-frame junctions, or ambiguous translated residues. V3J clonotypes were defined by identical inferred V gene, J gene, and CDR3 amino acid sequence. Percentage overlap between repertoires was calculated by dividing the number of shared unique clonotypes by the size of the smaller repertoire. Repertoire richness was assessed with RTK rarefaction, the Chao1 estimator, and Recon v2.1 estimates of unobserved clonotypes. Generation probabilities for all TCRbeta clonotypes obtained by the gDNA method from a few donors were computed using OLGA. TCRdb took this table from immuneACCESS and kept in-frame rearrangements with V and J called. Such tables lack part of the clones; where checked against another copy, unresolved V genes explain under half of the gap, and the rest is unexplained. That table furnishes V, J and clone size, whereas the DNA furnished D and trimming. The sample table shows some 1.5 million clones, and 95% to 99% are seen once. The ten largest clones take up around 0.45% of the sample.

The donors were healthy, HIV-negative adults with no recently reported acute infections or vaccinations. All donors were Caucasian adults living in Nashville, Tennessee, USA. CD4+ T cells were enriched by magnetic negative selection; naive cells were then positively selected on CD45RA, and the negative fraction formed the memory subset. After blood collection by leukapheresis, PBMCs were isolated using Ficoll-Histopaque density gradient centrifugation and then cryopreserved in the vapor phase of liquid nitrogen. Analytical flow cytometry was used to check the purity and quantity of every magnetically sorted T cell population. From each sorted fraction, genomic DNA was isolated and quantified by UV absorbance on a Nanodrop 2000c.

The sequenced sample was naive CD4+ T cells sorted from blood. Explained via the paper, the cell subset or site label denotes: CD45RA+ positively selected. The TCR was taken from a man under 40 in good health. Recombination joined TRBV5-4 with TRBJ2-5, and perhaps TRBD2 as D gene, on 6 matching bases. The nucleotide sequence reads TGTGCCAGCAGCCAGGGACTGAACCAAGAGACCCAGTACTTC. This gives the protein CASSQGLNQETQYF.